This TCR beta chain was observed in a study of identical twins' blood T cells. Sample barcodes were added at both library ends during cDNA synthesis. TCRdb recomputed calls from the 5' RACE reads with MiXCR, one row per CDR3 protein. Among a few hundred thousand distinct CDR3 sequences listed, 28% were seen once. The sequenced material came from PBMCs. This clonotype was obtained from a woman aged 18-55 years in good health.

The CDR3: CSARGSQTSGNTIYF. The DNA for the CDR3 is TGCAGTGCTAGAGGTAGCCAGACGTCTGGAAACACCATATATTTT. This chain joins TRBV20-1 and TRBJ1-3, with D unresolved. V was cut by 1 base and J by 1 base, with 11 bases left in between. Germline-derived CDR1 and CDR2 are DFQATT and SNEGSKA (reference sequence). This CDR3 is built from 15 residues.